This T cell receptor beta chain was identified during a study of shared clonotypes between healthy human individuals. Study-wide background: Ranging from 18 to 49 in age, donors were two women and a few men. Study-level points and caveats: Large depth notwithstanding, sorted-subset sequencing proved incomplete by rarefaction.

With respect to this clone: The antigen is undetermined.

Here immunoSEQ multiplex PCR was the method, and the copy in TCRdb shows in-frame clones only, minus some. The sample holds about 800,000 clones, about 97% seen once. Selected positively for CCR7 and CD45RO-negative, naive CD8 cells excluded terminally differentiated effector memory CD45RA+ cells. The CDR3 is made up of 13 amino acids. J lost 3 bases, V lost 8 bases, and 7 bases had no gene match. CDR1 is LNHDA, CDR2 SQIVND, per germline (reference sequence). The sample was naive CD8+ T cells sorted from blood. V and J are TRBV19 and TRBJ2-7, with 7 nucleotides matching TRBD2. The receptor comes from a man aged 25 to 40 in good health. The CDR3 bases are TGTGCCAGTTCGGGAGGTAACGGCTACGAGCAGTACTTC. Residues: CASSGGNGYEQYF.